These 28 T cell receptor beta chains were all obtained from the same sample, sequenced in a study of tumor-infiltrating lymphocytes in primary liver carcinoma. TCR beta cDNA came from about 450 ng total RNA, primed with a constant-region primer. Libraries of TCR beta came from three nested multiplex PCR rounds with slightly modified ARM-PCR. The opening two PCR rounds, about 10 cycles each, paired TRBV1-TRBV30 forward primers with a C-beta reverse primer. TCRdb reprocessed the multiplex PCR reads with MiXCR, giving one entry per CDR3 protein. The sample consists of around 78,000 distinct CDR3 sequences, 70% to 80% of them appearing once. The approximately 17-34 mg bulk tissue piece was not sorted before simultaneous RNA and DNA extraction. The sample comprised liver tumor tissue from sampling region 4. Subset of the sample: tumor region T4, right-lateral pole. These receptors were obtained from a woman between 55 and 75 years old with primary liver carcinoma and hepatitis B virus infection.

For this clonotype: This sequence may be a read error, since a much larger clone differs from it by one base. The chain combines TRBV10-3 with TRBJ2-2; possibly TRBD2 for D (7 bases). The germline V gene encodes CDR1 ENHRY and CDR2 SYGVKD. The germline V and J ends were trimmed by 4 bases and 3 bases, with 12 bases remaining between them. The CDR3 is 15 residues long. The CDR3 DNA sequence: TGTGCCATCAGTGTAGGCGGGGGCGACACCGGGGAGCTGTTTTTT. This encodes CAISVGGGDTGELFF.

A note on this clonotype: Germline and junction disagree at one end, which may indicate a read error. This rearrangement joins TRBV5-1 to TRBJ2-3; 9 bases map to TRBD2. The CDR3 covers 14 residues. CDR1 and CDR2 from the germline V gene are SGHRS and YFSETQ. CDR3 nucleotide sequence: TGCGCCAGCAGCTTGGAAGGCGGGAGGGTCAGCCAGTGTTTT. Its translation: CASSLEGGRVSQCF.

This clonotype was counted a few times. A read error may explain this, as a much larger clone is one base away. This rearrangement joins TRBV5-5 to TRBJ1-6; D uncertain. Germline V CDR1 and CDR2: SGHKS, YYEKEE (reference sequence). The CDR3 is 15 residues long. V dropped 4 bases and J dropped 0 bases, with 8 bases sitting between them. The CDR3 protein is CASSPWSSYNSPLHF. The CDR3 DNA reads as TGTGCCAGCAGCCCATGGAGCTCCTATAATTCACCCCTCCACTTT.

The gene calls are TRBV5-1 and TRBJ1-4; 8 bases align to TRBD1. Germline V gives CDR1 SGHRS, CDR2 YFSETQ. The CDR3 covers 16 residues. J was trimmed by 2 bases and V by 3 bases; bases with no gene match: 6. The CDR3 DNA reads TGCGCCAGCAGCTGCGGACAGGGACTGACTAATGAAAAACTGTTTTTT. As protein: CASSCGQGLTNEKLFF.

The chain links TRBV11-2 to TRBJ2-7; D is possibly TRBD1 (5 bases). V was clipped by 4 bases and J by 3 bases, with 16 bases between them. CDR3 length: 15 amino acids. Germline V gene sequence: CDR1 SGHAT, CDR2 FQNNGV. CDR3 residues: CASSSPTRTSYEQYF. CDR3 bases: TGTGCCAGCAGCTCACCTACGAGGACAAGCTACGAGCAGTACTTC.

To note about this clonotype: This is likely a read error, given that the CDR3 carries no conserved phenylalanine or tryptophan at its end. The chain recombines TRBV24-1 with TRBJ2-5; 7 nucleotides match TRBD1. Germline V gene lookup returns CDR1 KGHDR and CDR2 SFDVKD. The CDR3 spans 15 residues. The V and J ends lost 9 bases and 2 bases, in that order; junction bases with no gene match: 11. As DNA, the CDR3 is TGTGCCACCGGGTCTACAGGGGTCGCTCAAGAGACCCAGTACTTA. Translating it yields CATGSTGVAQETQYL.

Note on this clonotype: It may be a read error: a sequence one base away is much more abundant. The genes are TRBV5-4 and TRBJ2-1, with a tentative D call TRBD1 (5 bases). The germline gives CDR1 SGHNT, CDR2 YYREEE (reference sequence). The CDR3 runs 15 residues. The CDR3 region is CASSLVQGASDEEFF. CDR3 sequence (DNA): TGTGCCAGCAGCTTGGTTCAGGGCGCTTCGGATGAGGAGTTCTTC.

This clonotype occurred a few times. A much larger clonotype is one base distant, so this may be a read error. The chain is built from TRBV5-1 and TRBJ2-2; unclear D gene. Trimming took 2 bases from V and 5 from J, leaving 7 bases between them. The length of the CDR3 is 13 residues. The germline gives CDR1 SGHRS, CDR2 YFSETQ. The CDR3 sequence is CASSFWSTGELFF. CDR3 DNA: TGCGCCAGCAGCTTTTGGAGTACCGGGGAGCTGTTTTTT.

Worth noting for this clonotype: Since no conserved phenylalanine or tryptophan closes the CDR3, a read error is the likely cause. The V call is TRBV6-5, the J call TRBJ2-3; D is uncertain. Looked up from germline, CDR1 is MNHEY and CDR2 is SVGAGI. The CDR3 spans 12 residues. The CDR3 sequence is CASSPYADMQYL. CDR3 in DNA: TGTGCCAGCAGTCCCTATGCTGATATGCAGTATCTT.

As regards this clonotype: This may come from a read error, since a much larger clone is one base off. The CDR3 end shows no conserved phenylalanine or tryptophan, and so a read error is likely. V usage is TRBV28 and J usage is TRBJ2-5; 8 nucleotides match TRBD1. The germline V gene has CDR1 MDHEN and CDR2 SYDVKM. The CDR3 runs to 13 residues. V gave up 2 bases and J gave up 7 bases; unmatched junction bases: 3. CDR3: CASSLDRGGTQYI. The CDR3 DNA reads TGTGCCAGCAGTTTAGACAGGGGCGGGACCCAGTACATC.

To note about this clonotype: An end of the junction does not agree with germline; a read error may underlie this. The rearrangement links TRBV19 to TRBJ2-1; TRBD2 matches 8 bases. The germline V gene has CDR1 LNHDA and CDR2 SQIVND (reference sequence). The CDR3 length is 15 residues. The CDR3 region is CASSIGREAHNEQFF. For the CDR3, the DNA is TGCGCCAGTAGTATAGGGCGGGAGGCACACAATGAGCAGTTCTTC.

The rearrangement uses TRBV6-6 and TRBJ2-1; 7 bases are a match to TRBD1. Trimming at V came to 7 bases and at J to 6 bases, leaving 18 bases not matched to a gene. Germline V lookup: CDR1 MNHNY, CDR2 SVGAGI (reference sequence). This CDR3 contains 17 residues. In nucleotides, the CDR3 is TGTGCCAGCAATTATCGGCTCCGGACAGGCACAGGCAATGAGCAGTTCTTC. Translating it yields CASNYRLRTGTGNEQFF.

About this clonotype: A much more abundant neighbour one base away suggests this may be a read error. This CDR3 reads CASGRTALHEQFF. The CDR3 DNA reads as TGTGCCAGCGGGAGGACGGCTCTACATGAGCAGTTCTTC. This sequence joins TRBV18 and TRBJ2-1; a possible D gene is TRBD2 (6 bases). This CDR3 region has 13 residues. CDR1 and CDR2 (germline): KGHSH, LQKENI. V lost 8 bases to trimming and J lost 8 bases, with 16 bases between them.

For this clonotype: The junction and the germline gene differ at one end; a read error may be behind it. CDR3 coding DNA: TGTGCCAGCAGCTATGGGGGGGGAGAGAGCAATCAGCTCCAGCATTTT. It translates to CASSYGGGESNQLQHF. V and J are TRBV6-6 and TRBJ1-5; possibly TRBD1 for D (5 bases). The CDR3 spans 16 residues. CDR1 is MNHNY, CDR2 SVGAGI, per germline (reference sequence).

This clonotype was seen once. The V call is TRBV29-1, the J call TRBJ2-5, with D perhaps assigned TRBD1 or TRBD2 (5 bases each). CDR1 SQVTM and CDR2 ANQGSEA come from the germline V gene. The CDR3 sequence is 15 residues long. The V end lost 3 bases, the J end lost 2 bases, and 16 bases lay between the germline ends. CDR3 residues: CSVDWGIGKQETQYF. For the CDR3, the DNA is TGCAGCGTTGATTGGGGGATAGGGAAACAAGAGACCCAGTACTTC.

In regard to this clonotype: One end of the junction is discordant with germline, which a read error may explain. The genes are TRBV11-2 and TRBJ1-6; the D gene is possibly TRBD1 (6 bases). The germline gives CDR1 SGHAT, CDR2 FQNNGV. The CDR3 runs 14 residues. The CDR3 region has the DNA TGTGCCAGCAGGCGGGACATTAACAATTCACCCCCCCACTTT. Translating it yields CASRRDINNSPPHF.

This clonotype has only one observation. The junction departs from germline at one end; a sequencing error may be responsible. The V and J genes are TRBV29-1 and TRBJ2-5; D might be TRBD1 (6 bases). The germline gives CDR1 SQVTM, CDR2 ANQGSEA. The CDR3 has 14 residues. The CDR3 loop reads CSVPQSGVEETQYF. In DNA, the CDR3 is TGCAGCGTCCCCCAATCAGGGGTAGAAGAGACCCAGTATTTC.

Concerning this clonotype itself: Being one base from a much bigger clone, this may be a read error. The rearrangement joins TRBV24-1 to TRBJ1-5; a weak D match, TRBD1 (5 bases). Trimming removed 9 bases at V and 7 bases at J, with 18 bases between. The V gene's germline CDR1 is KGHDR and CDR2 SFDVKD. The CDR3 is 14 residues long. The CDR3 reads CATARAGNKQPQHF. The CDR3 bases are TGTGCCACCGCCAGGGCGGGAAACAAACAGCCCCAGCATTTT.

Worth noting for this clonotype: Germline is not matched at one junction end, which may reflect a read error. The chain couples TRBV11-2 to TRBJ1-2, with a possible D match to TRBD1 (6 bases). The CDR3 runs to 15 residues. Germline loops: CDR1 SGHAT, CDR2 FQNNGV. CDR3 in amino acids: CASSLEGAGGRGYSF. CDR3 DNA sequence: TGTGCCAGCAGCTTAGAGGGGGCCGGTGGCCGTGGCTACAGCTTC.

This clonotype was counted only a few times. The chain joins TRBV28 to TRBJ1-1; D not resolved. This CDR3 has 12 amino acids. The germline V gene encodes CDR1 MDHEN and CDR2 SYDVKM. Between the trimmed V and J ends, which lost 3 bases and 6 bases, there was a span of 8 bases. The CDR3 protein is CASSLPLSEAFF. CDR3 bases: TGTGCCAGCAGTTTGCCCCTTTCTGAAGCTTTCTTT.

The genes are TRBV10-3 and TRBJ1-1, with D perhaps TRBD1 (6 bases). Trimming stripped 6 bases from V and 8 bases from J, with 13 bases between. Germline V gene lookup returns CDR1 ENHRY and CDR2 SYGVKD. This CDR3 comprises 12 residues. The CDR3: CAIREWGAEAFF. CDR3 DNA: TGTGCCATCAGAGAATGGGGGGCCGAAGCTTTCTTT.

About this clonotype: The junction departs from the called germline gene at one end, perhaps through a read error. This sequence joins TRBV6-5 and TRBJ2-3, with D perhaps given as TRBD1 or TRBD2 (5 bases each). The germline CDR1 and CDR2 sequences are MNHEY and SVGAGI. The CDR3 is 15 amino acids. The CDR3 nucleotides read TGTACCAGCAGACGGGACGAAACTATCACAGATACGCAGTATTTT. Translating it yields CTSRRDETITDTQYF.

This clonotype showed up many times. The V call is TRBV12-3 or TRBV12-4, the J call TRBJ2-7; 11 nucleotides align to TRBD2. The CDR3 runs 14 residues. V trimming: 6 bases; J trimming: 5 bases; junction bases outside the gene matches: 6. The CDR3, as DNA: TGTGCCAGCAGGATAGCGGGAGGGAGCAACGAGCAGTACTTC. It yields the protein CASRIAGGSNEQYF.

A few counts support this clonotype. The rearrangement joins TRBV7-9 to TRBJ2-7; D is unclear. V lost 5 bases and J lost 0, with 17 bases in between. In germline, CDR1 is SEHNR, CDR2 FQNEAQ (reference sequence). The CDR3 runs 16 residues. The CDR3 here is CASSTPTIGNSYEQYF. The CDR3 region has the DNA TGTGCCAGCAGCACCCCCACAATAGGGAACTCCTACGAGCAGTACTTC.

In this sample, this clonotype turned up a few times. This may stem from a read error, because a much larger clone lies one nucleotide away. The CDR3 DNA sequence: TGTGCCAGCAACCAGGGACAGGGGTGGACCGGGGAGCTGTTTTTT. Amino acid sequence: CASNQGQGWTGELFF. The chain carries TRBV7-8 and TRBJ2-2, with TRBD1 matching over 10 bases. V dropped 7 bases and J dropped 5; count of bases not matched to a gene: 7. The CDR3 loop spans 15 amino acids. The V gene's germline CDR1 is SGHVS and CDR2 FQNEAQ.

A word on this clonotype: Sequence at one end of the junction differs from germline and may be a read error. V gene TRBV10-2 combines with J gene TRBJ1-1, with D unresolved. This CDR3 comprises 11 residues. Germline CDR1 reads WSHSY; CDR2 reads SAAADI. CDR3 protein: CASSRATEPIF. The DNA of the CDR3 is TGCGCCAGCAGTCGGGCCACTGAACCTATCTTT.

Comments on this clonotype: No conserved phenylalanine or tryptophan ends this CDR3, so it is likely a read error. This chain uses TRBV11-3 with TRBJ2-1, with D perhaps matching TRBD1 or TRBD2 (6 bases each). CDR1 SGHNT and CDR2 YENEEA come from the germline V gene. This CDR3 comprises 13 residues. CDR3 sequence: CASSAGGYNEQFL. The CDR3 DNA follows: TGCGCCAGCAGCGCCGGGGGCTACAATGAACAGTTCCTC.

To note about this clonotype: A much larger clone sits a single nucleotide away, making a read error possible. The chain links TRBV29-1 to TRBJ2-3; TRBD1 matches 7 bases. The CDR3 totals 12 residues. Germline lookup yields CDR1 SQVTM and CDR2 ANQGSEA. The CDR3 nucleotides are TGCATCGTTGAAGGGGGCGCAGATACGCAGTATTTT. Amino acid sequence: CIVEGGADTQYF.